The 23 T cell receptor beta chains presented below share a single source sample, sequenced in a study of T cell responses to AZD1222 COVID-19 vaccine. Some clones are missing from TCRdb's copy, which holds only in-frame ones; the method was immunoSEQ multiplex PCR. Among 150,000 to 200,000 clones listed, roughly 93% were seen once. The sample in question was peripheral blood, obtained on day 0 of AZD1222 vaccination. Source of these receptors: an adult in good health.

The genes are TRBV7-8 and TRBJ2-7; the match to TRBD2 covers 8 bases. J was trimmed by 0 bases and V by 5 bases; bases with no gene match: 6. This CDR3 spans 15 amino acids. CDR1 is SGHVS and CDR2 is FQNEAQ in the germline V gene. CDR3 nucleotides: TGTGCCAGCAGCCCGCGGACTAGCCCCTCCTACGAGCAGTACTTC. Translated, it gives CASSPRTSPSYEQYF.

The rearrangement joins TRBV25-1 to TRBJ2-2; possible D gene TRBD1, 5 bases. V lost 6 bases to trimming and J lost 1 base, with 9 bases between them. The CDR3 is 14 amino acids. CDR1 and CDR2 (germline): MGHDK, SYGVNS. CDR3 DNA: TGTGCCAGCAGGTTGGACATGAACACCGGGGAGCTGTTTTTT. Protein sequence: CASRLDMNTGELFF.

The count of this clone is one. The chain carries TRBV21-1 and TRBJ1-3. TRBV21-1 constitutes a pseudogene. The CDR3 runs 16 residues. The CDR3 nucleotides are TGTGCCAGCAGGGTGGGAGGGGGCTTCGGTGGAAACACCATATATTTT. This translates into CASRVGGGFGGNTIYF.

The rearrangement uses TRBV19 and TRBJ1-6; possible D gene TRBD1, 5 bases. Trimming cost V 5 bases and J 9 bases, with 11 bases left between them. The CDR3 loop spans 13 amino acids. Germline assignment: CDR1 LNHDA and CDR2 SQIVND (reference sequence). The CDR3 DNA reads TGTGCCAGTAGTCCCCAGGGTGTTTCACCCCTCCACTTT. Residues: CASSPQGVSPLHF.

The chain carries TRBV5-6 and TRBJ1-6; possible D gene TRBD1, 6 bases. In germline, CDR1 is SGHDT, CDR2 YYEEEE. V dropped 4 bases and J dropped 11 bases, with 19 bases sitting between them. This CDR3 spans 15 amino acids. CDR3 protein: CASSPAGEGRPPLHF. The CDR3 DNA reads TGTGCCAGCAGCCCCGCAGGGGAGGGCCGCCCACCCCTCCACTTT.

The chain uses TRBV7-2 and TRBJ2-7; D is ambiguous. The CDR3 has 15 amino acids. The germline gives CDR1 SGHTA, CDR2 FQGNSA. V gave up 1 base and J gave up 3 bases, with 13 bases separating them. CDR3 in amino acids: CASSLEGFGIYEQYF. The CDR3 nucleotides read TGTGCCAGCAGCTTAGAAGGTTTCGGAATCTACGAGCAGTACTTC.

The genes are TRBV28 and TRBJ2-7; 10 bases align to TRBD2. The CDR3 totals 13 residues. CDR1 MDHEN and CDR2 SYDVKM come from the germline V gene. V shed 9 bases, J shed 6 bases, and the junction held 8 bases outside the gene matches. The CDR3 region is CASLASGSIEQYF. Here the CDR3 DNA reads TGTGCCAGTTTAGCTAGCGGGAGTATCGAGCAGTACTTC. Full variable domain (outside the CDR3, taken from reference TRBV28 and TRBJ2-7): DVKVTQSSRYLVKRTGEKVFLECVQDMDHENMFWYRQDPGLGLRLIYFSYDVKMKEKGDIPEGYSVSREKKERFSLILESASTNQTSMYLCASLASGSIEQYFGPGTRLTVT.

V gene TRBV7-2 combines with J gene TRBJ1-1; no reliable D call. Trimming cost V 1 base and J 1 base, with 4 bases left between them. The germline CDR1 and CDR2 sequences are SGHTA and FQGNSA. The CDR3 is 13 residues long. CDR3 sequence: CASSLEENTEAFF. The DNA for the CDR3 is TGTGCCAGCAGCTTAGAGGAGAACACTGAAGCTTTCTTT.

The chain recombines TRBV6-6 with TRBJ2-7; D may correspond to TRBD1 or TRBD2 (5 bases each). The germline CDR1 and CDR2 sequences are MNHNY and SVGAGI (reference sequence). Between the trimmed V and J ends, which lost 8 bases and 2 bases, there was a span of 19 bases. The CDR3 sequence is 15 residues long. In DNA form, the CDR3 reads TGTGCCAGCCGGGGTTTGGGCAGGGAGCCCTACGAGCAGTACTTC. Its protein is CASRGLGREPYEQYF.

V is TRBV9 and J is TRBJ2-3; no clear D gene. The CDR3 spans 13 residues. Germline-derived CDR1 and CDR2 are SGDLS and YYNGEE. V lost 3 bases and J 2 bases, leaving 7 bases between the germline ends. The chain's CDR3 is CASSEPLTDTQYF. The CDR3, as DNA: TGTGCCAGCAGCGAGCCCCTCACAGATACGCAGTATTTT.

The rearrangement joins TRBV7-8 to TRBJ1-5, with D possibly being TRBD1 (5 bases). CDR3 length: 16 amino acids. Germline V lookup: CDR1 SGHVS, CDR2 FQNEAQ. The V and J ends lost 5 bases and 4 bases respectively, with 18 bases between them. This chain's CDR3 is CASSPLGGGGNQPQHF. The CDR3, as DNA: TGTGCCAGCAGCCCCCTGGGGGGGGGAGGGAATCAGCCCCAGCATTTT.

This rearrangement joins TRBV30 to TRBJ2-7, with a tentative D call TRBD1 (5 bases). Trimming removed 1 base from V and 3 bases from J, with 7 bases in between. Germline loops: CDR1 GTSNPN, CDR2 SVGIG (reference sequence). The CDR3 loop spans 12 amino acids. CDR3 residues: CAWSDRLYEQYF. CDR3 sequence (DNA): TGTGCCTGGAGTGACAGGCTCTACGAGCAGTACTTC.

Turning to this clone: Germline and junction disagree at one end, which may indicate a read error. The CDR3 nucleotides are TGTGCCTGGAGATTATATAGTGAAAGCTCCTATAATTCACCCCTCTACTTT. This gives the protein CAWRLYSESSYNSPLYF. J is TRBJ1-6 and V is TRBV30; no clear D gene. This CDR3 has 17 amino acids. Germline V gene data show CDR1 as GTSNPN and CDR2 as SVGIG (reference sequence).

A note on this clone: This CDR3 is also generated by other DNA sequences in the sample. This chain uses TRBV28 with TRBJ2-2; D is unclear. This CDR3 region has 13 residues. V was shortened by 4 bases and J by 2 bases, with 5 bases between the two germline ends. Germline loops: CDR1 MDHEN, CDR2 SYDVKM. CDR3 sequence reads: CASSSSNTGELFF. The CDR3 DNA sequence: TGTGCCAGCAGTTCAAGTAACACCGGGGAGCTGTTTTTT.

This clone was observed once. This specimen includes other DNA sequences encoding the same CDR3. CDR3 protein: CASSLVGRDEKLFF. CDR3 coding DNA: TGCGCCAGCAGCTTGGTTGGCCGGGATGAAAAACTGTTTTTT. The chain couples TRBV5-1 to TRBJ1-4; D remains ambiguous. Trimming took off 0 bases at V and 6 bases at J, with 9 bases between the two ends. Per the germline V gene, CDR1 is SGHRS and CDR2 is YFSETQ. CDR3 length: 14 amino acids.

CDR3 DNA sequence: TGCGCCAGCAGCTTGCGACTAGCGGGAGTAAATGAGCAGTTCTTC. It translates to CASSLRLAGVNEQFF. The chain has TRBV5-1 and TRBJ2-1; 12 nucleotides match TRBD2. The CDR3 totals 15 residues. Per germline, CDR1 SGHRS and CDR2 YFSETQ. V shed 1 base and J 7 bases; nucleotides not matched to a gene: 3.

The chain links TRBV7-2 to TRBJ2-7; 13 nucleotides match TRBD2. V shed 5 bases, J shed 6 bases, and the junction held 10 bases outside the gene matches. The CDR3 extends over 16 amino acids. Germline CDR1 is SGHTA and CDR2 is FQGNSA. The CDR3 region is CASSPGTSGALGEQYF. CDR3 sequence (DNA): TGTGCCAGCAGCCCAGGGACTAGCGGGGCGCTGGGCGAGCAGTACTTC. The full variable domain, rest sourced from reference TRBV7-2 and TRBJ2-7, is GAGVSQSPSNKVTEKGKDVELRCDPISGHTALYWYRQSLGQGLEFLIYFQGNSAPDKSGLPSDRFSAERTGGSVSTLTIQRTQQEDSAVYLCASSPGTSGALGEQYFGPGTRLTVT.

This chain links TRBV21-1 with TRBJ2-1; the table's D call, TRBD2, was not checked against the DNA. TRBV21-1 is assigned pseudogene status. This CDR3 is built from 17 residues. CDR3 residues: CASSRTGTSILRNEQFF. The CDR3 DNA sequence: TGTGCCAGCAGCAGGACCGGGACTAGCATACTTCGCAATGAGCAGTTCTTC.

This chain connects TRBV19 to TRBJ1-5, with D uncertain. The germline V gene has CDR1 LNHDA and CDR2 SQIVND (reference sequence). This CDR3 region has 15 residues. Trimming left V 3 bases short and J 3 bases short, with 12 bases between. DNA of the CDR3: TGTGCCAGTAGTATGAGAAGGCCAGACAATCAGCCCCAGCATTTT. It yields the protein CASSMRRPDNQPQHF.

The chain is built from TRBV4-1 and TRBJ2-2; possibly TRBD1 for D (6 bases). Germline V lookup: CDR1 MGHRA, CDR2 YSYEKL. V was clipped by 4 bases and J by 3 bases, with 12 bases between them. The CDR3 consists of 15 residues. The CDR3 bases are TGCGCCAGCAGCCTCCGGGACACCTACACCGGGGAGCTGTTTTTT. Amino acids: CASSLRDTYTGELFF.

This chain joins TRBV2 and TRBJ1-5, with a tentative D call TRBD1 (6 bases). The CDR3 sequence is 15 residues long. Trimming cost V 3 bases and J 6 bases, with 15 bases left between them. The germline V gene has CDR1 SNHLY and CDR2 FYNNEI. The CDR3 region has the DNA TGTGCCAGCAGTGAGCGCACAACAGGGAGTCAGCCCCAGCATTTT. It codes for CASSERTTGSQPQHF.

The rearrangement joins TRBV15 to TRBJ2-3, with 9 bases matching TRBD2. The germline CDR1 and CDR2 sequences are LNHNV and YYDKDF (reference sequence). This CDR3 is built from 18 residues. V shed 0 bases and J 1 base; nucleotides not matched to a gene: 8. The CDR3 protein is CATSRDHGVAGGTDTQYF. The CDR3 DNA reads TGTGCCACCAGCAGAGATCATGGAGTAGCGGGGGGCACAGATACGCAGTATTTT.

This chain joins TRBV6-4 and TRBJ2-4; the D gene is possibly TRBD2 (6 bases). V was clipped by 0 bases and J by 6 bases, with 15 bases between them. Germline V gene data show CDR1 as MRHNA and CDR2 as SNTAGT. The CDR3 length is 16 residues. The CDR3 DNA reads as TGTGCCAGCAGTGACTCGGGGACCGGGAGTAGAAACATTCAGTACTTC. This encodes CASSDSGTGSRNIQYF.